The entry below gives a single T cell receptor (beta chain) sequence along with its context. The antigen is unknown. The sample is drawn from a study of T cell repertoires in cytomegalovirus infection. Across the whole study: Carrying CMV and the relevant HLA type showed in public TCR beta signatures.

Study results and limitations: HLA-C-restricted CMV clonotypes gave the most frequent clonotype in two of eight donors.

TCRdb redid the calling of the reads with MiXCR, one entry per CDR3 protein. The sample consists of about 740,000 distinct CDR3 sequences, 35% of them appearing once. The V gene end was trimmed by 0 bases and the J gene end by 2 bases; junction bases not matched to a gene: 3. Looked up from germline, CDR1 is SGHTA and CDR2 is FQGTGA. CDR3 length equals 16 residues. The chain is built from TRBV7-3 and TRBJ1-1; 10 bases are a match to TRBD1. The clonotype comes from a human donor in good health (CMV status not recorded). Some clones in this sample may be carry-over from other donors' samples. Sequenced material: PBMCs. As DNA, the CDR3 is TGTGCCAGCAGCTTAACGGGGGACAGGGGAAACACTGAAGCTTTCTTT. It yields the protein CASSLTGDRGNTEAFF.